This T cell receptor (beta chain) was sequenced for a study of spatial heterogeneity in lung cancer. Looking at the study overall: Mean representation of each unique TCR and UMI combination in the raw reads exceeded 9.5 occurrences.

The time point is: sample taken at primary tumor resection. Whole RNA was taken from tumor, nontumor lung or frozen PBMC; it was then sequenced unsorted. All TCR cDNA molecules were individually tagged with a unique molecular identifier. In TCRdb, the 5' RACE reads were re-called with MiXCR into one record per CDR3 protein. Among roughly 25,000 distinct CDR3 sequences listed, 9.5% to 15% were seen once. This clonotype was detected many times. Germline V gives CDR1 MNHEY, CDR2 SVGAGI. CDR3 length: 15 residues. V lost 0 bases to trimming and J lost 4 bases; unmatched junction nucleotides: 3. This chain joins TRBV6-5 and TRBJ1-3; 7 nucleotides line up with TRBD1. This receptor was obtained from a female donor with early-stage non-small cell lung cancer. Material: PBMCs, obtained at surgery. CDR3 in DNA: TGTGCCAGCAGTTACTCCGGGACAGCAGGAAACACCATATATTTT. This gives the protein CASSYSGTAGNTIYF.